A single T cell receptor beta chain is shown here with its context. What antigen it recognizes has not been identified. Base qualities are not at hand, and no much larger clone is one base apart. These data are taken from a study of beta chain features in type 1 diabetes listed by TCRdb under 2018. About the full investigation: Mean age, gender distribution, total cell number and subset yield did not differ between patients and healthy donors. A total of 100 million to 110 million sorted cells were examined across all samples, and a strong correlation was observed between cell number per subset and RNA yield. In the study, recently diagnosed type 1 diabetes patients and matched healthy donors were compared on the TCRB repertoires of their sorted circulating CD4+ T cell subsets. Whereas all 30 or so donors provided naive and central memory subsets, regulatory and stem cell-like memory subsets were isolated from just 8 patients and about 8 healthy donors.

The High Capacity cDNA Reverse Transcription Kit was used to reverse transcribe all of the isolated RNA, meaning that expressed TCRB transcripts were what got sequenced. Naive, central memory and regulatory T cell samples underwent deep immunoSEQ sequencing, averaging roughly 3.3 million total reads per sample. Sorted cells were lysed in RLT buffer and RNA was extracted with DNase-treated RNeasy Micro or Mini kits, depending on cell number. Each cell subset was processed on its own to prevent cross-contamination, while patient and healthy donor samples were processed together. TCRB sequences were amplified from cDNA with the immunoSEQ multiplex PCR, producing 87-bp fragments spanning the CDR3 region. The amplicons were sequenced using the Illumina HiSeq platform. The study's own analysis went as follows. Synthetic template baselines were used to correct PCR bias computationally, reads within Hamming distance 2 were collapsed together, and singletons that could not be merged were discarded. By aligning reads against IMGT, V, D and J genes, CDR3 length, and insertions or deletions at six rearrangement sites were assigned. Clonotype counts were normalized to sorted cell number within each subset before computing true diversity and Gini coefficients with the tcR R package. The overlap coefficient, calculated on TCRB nucleotide sequences, was used to measure repertoire sharing. Out-of-frame TCRB sequences from naive cells were analyzed as a proxy for the pre-selection repertoire. TCRdb holds this immuneACCESS table with in-frame rearrangements only. Some clones are missing; in checked studies, unresolved V genes explain under half, and the rest has no known cause. The V and J calls and clone size were taken over from that table, and D and trimming were inferred from the DNA. The sample includes about 650,000 clones, with around an eighth observed a single time. Together, the top ten hold approximately 0.11% of the sample.

Broad study findings and their caveats: Shorter templates might have been favored by PCR, but patient and control samples were amplified and corrected together, so both groups would have been affected equally by any skew. A moderate but significant shortening of TCRB CDR3 length was observed in type 1 diabetes patients in all four CD4+ subsets. Naive, central memory and regulatory TCRB repertoires appeared to be more similar among patients than among healthy donors. Only small numbers of individuals were included in the HLA sub-analyses, which left unresolved whether HLA type had any influence on TCRB rearrangement. Fewer insertions and more nucleotide deletions at VDJ recombination sites were observed in patients with type 1 diabetes, implying thymic rearrangement abnormalities. Because cDNA was sequenced instead of genomic DNA, highly expressing activated cells could be over-represented, though the groups showed no difference in activation or CD3 levels.

From cysteine to phenylalanine, the CDR3 is 15 amino acids long. Here the CDR3 DNA is all that survives: 45 bases in frame from base 1. CDR1 and CDR2, per the germline V gene, are LGHNA and YNFKEQ. The germline ends are 11 bases apart after V is trimmed by 3 bases and J by 0 bases. Each donor gave one peripheral blood draw, roughly 110 mL on average, collected into heparinised tubes. Naive, central memory, regulatory and stem cell-like memory CD4+ T cells were sorted on a BD FACSAria II using a panel including CD45RO, CCR7, CD25, CD127, CD95 and CD27. A purity above 98% was achieved for all sorted populations. PBMCs were isolated right away by Lymphoprep density gradient centrifugation and were stained directly, without culture. So that batch effects would be minimized, each experiment stained and sorted samples in pairs, pairing one healthy donor with one patient.

The source material was naive CD4+ T cells from blood. This specimen's cell subset or site label, per the study, means: true naive CD4+ T cells. The chain joins TRBV4-2 to TRBJ1-1; the D gene lacks a confident call. The TCR sequence derives from a man aged 25 to 40 with type 1 diabetes. The CDR3 here reads CASSQARKLNTEAFF. In nucleotides, the sequence is TGTGCCAGCAGCCAGGCTAGGAAATTGAACACTGAAGCTTTCTTT.